This is a list of T cell receptor beta chains from one sample in a study of CD8+ T cells in alopecia areata. Repertoires were generated with immunoSEQ multiplex PCR, while TCRdb's copy carries only in-frame clones and drops some. Altogether around 60,000 clones are present, 44% being singletons, with the ten largest covering just over 50%. The sequenced sample was NKG2D-low CD8+ T cells sorted from blood. The receptors were sampled from a human donor with alopecia areata. CDR3s include the opening cysteine and the closing phenylalanine or tryptophan. The order of the fields is V gene, D gene, clone size, J gene, CDR3 protein, CDR3 DNA. D genes are given only for firm matches. Clone sizes are given selectively: once, few, many, or a class where the clone is expanded.

V gene: TRBV30; D gene: NA; clone size: NA; J gene: TRBJ2-1; CDR3 protein: CAFEGSSYNEQFF; CDR3 DNA: TGTGCCTTCGAAGGGAGCTCCTACAATGAGCAGTTCTTC
V gene: TRBV29-1; D gene: TRBD2; clone size: few; J gene: TRBJ2-7; CDR3 protein: CSVDRGEGSYEQYF; CDR3 DNA: TGCAGCGTTGATCGGGGGGAGGGTTCCTACGAGCAGTACTTC
V gene: TRBV19; D gene: TRBD1; clone size: many; J gene: TRBJ2-5; CDR3 protein: CASSIGWDRRKIQETQYF; CDR3 DNA: TGTGCCAGTAGTATAGGGTGGGACAGGAGGAAGATACAAGAGACCCAGTACTTC
V gene: TRBV18; D gene: NA; clone size: few; J gene: TRBJ2-7; CDR3 protein: CASSPSSNYEQYF; CDR3 DNA: TGTGCCAGCTCACCTTCCTCCAACTACGAGCAGTACTTC
V gene: TRBV2; D gene: NA; clone size: NA; J gene: TRBJ2-7; CDR3 protein: CASSSEGRGYTYEQYF; CDR3 DNA: TGTGCCAGCAGTTCAGAGGGTAGGGGCTATACCTACGAGCAGTACTTC
V gene: TRBV7-8; D gene: TRBD1; clone size: NA; J gene: TRBJ1-5; CDR3 protein: CASSSTGGEGQPQHF; CDR3 DNA: TGTGCCAGCAGCTCGACAGGGGGCGAGGGTCAGCCCCAGCATTTT
V gene: TRBV9; D gene: TRBD1; clone size: NA; J gene: TRBJ2-5; CDR3 protein: CASSASGGEETQYF; CDR3 DNA: TGTGCCAGCAGCGCCTCAGGGGGCGAGGAGACCCAGTACTTC
V gene: TRBV25-1; D gene: TRBD1; clone size: NA; J gene: TRBJ1-2; CDR3 protein: CASSVGTGYGYTF; CDR3 DNA: TGTGCCAGCAGTGTAGGGACAGGCTATGGCTACACCTTC
V gene: TRBV25-1; D gene: NA; clone size: NA; J gene: TRBJ2-3; CDR3 protein: CASTSADTQYF; CDR3 DNA: TGTGCCAGCACCTCGGCTGATACGCAGTATTTT
V gene: TRBV19; D gene: TRBD2; clone size: few; J gene: TRBJ2-1; CDR3 protein: CASSIAGGPEQFF; CDR3 DNA: TGTGCCAGTAGTATAGCGGGAGGGCCTGAGCAGTTCTTC
V gene: TRBV27; D gene: NA; clone size: NA; J gene: TRBJ1-2; CDR3 protein: CASSLSGGGYTF; CDR3 DNA: TGTGCCAGCAGTTTATCGGGGGGTGGCTACACCTTC
V gene: TRBV5-1; D gene: NA; clone size: NA; J gene: TRBJ2-1; CDR3 protein: CASSREYRTYNEQFF; CDR3 DNA: TGCGCCAGCAGTAGGGAATATCGGACCTACAATGAGCAGTTCTTC
V gene: TRBV9; D gene: NA; clone size: NA; J gene: TRBJ2-3; CDR3 protein: CASSGSRPDTQYF; CDR3 DNA: TGTGCCAGCAGCGGCTCCCGGCCAGATACGCAGTATTTT
V gene: TRBV6-5; D gene: NA; clone size: NA; J gene: TRBJ1-1; CDR3 protein: CASITAGTEAFF; CDR3 DNA: TGTGCCAGCATTACGGCGGGAACTGAAGCTTTCTTT
V gene: TRBV4-1; D gene: NA; clone size: NA; J gene: TRBJ2-3; CDR3 protein: CASSQGGNTDTQYF; CDR3 DNA: TGCGCCAGCAGCCAAGGAGGCAACACAGATACGCAGTATTTT
V gene: TRBV5-4; D gene: TRBD1; clone size: NA; J gene: TRBJ1-2; CDR3 protein: CASSRTGGGYTF; CDR3 DNA: TGTGCCAGCAGCCGAACAGGGGGAGGCTACACCTTC
V gene: TRBV28; D gene: NA; clone size: NA; J gene: TRBJ2-7; CDR3 protein: CASSLSLASYEQYF; CDR3 DNA: TGTGCCAGCAGTTTATCCCTAGCCTCTTACGAGCAGTACTTC
V gene: TRBV7-6; D gene: NA; clone size: NA; J gene: TRBJ2-1; CDR3 protein: CASSSKRTDNEQFF; CDR3 DNA: TGTGCCAGCAGCTCGAAGCGGACGGACAATGAGCAGTTCTTC
V gene: TRBV29-1; D gene: TRBD2; clone size: NA; J gene: TRBJ2-1; CDR3 protein: CSVERVGSGRAGYNEQFF; CDR3 DNA: TGCAGCGTTGAAAGGGTGGGTAGCGGGAGGGCCGGCTACAATGAGCAGTTCTTC
V gene: TRBV7-6; D gene: NA; clone size: few; J gene: TRBJ1-1; CDR3 protein: CASSYGGAVTEAFF; CDR3 DNA: TGTGCCAGCAGCTATGGGGGGGCTGTCACTGAAGCTTTCTTT
V gene: TRBV27; D gene: TRBD1; clone size: once; J gene: TRBJ2-5; CDR3 protein: CASSAPDRDEYF; CDR3 DNA: TGTGCCAGCAGTGCCCCAGACAGGGATGAGTACTTC
V gene: TRBV12-5; D gene: NA; clone size: NA; J gene: TRBJ1-1; CDR3 protein: CASGLDREGTEAFF; CDR3 DNA: TGTGCTAGTGGTTTGGACAGGGAGGGCACTGAAGCTTTCTTT
V gene: TRBV29-1; D gene: TRBD1; clone size: few; J gene: TRBJ1-1; CDR3 protein: CSVGRQGIGTEAFF; CDR3 DNA: TGCAGCGTTGGGAGACAGGGGATCGGCACTGAAGCTTTCTTT
V gene: TRBV29-1; D gene: NA; clone size: NA; J gene: TRBJ2-7; CDR3 protein: CSVEDKDRSYEQYF; CDR3 DNA: TGCAGCGTTGAAGATAAAGACAGATCCTACGAGCAGTACTTC
V gene: TRBV18; D gene: NA; clone size: NA; J gene: TRBJ1-1; CDR3 protein: CASSPPEGNTEAFF; CDR3 DNA: TGTGCCAGCTCACCACCTGAGGGAAACACTGAAGCTTTCTTT
V gene: TRBV14; D gene: TRBD2; clone size: NA; J gene: TRBJ2-3; CDR3 protein: CASQAGADTQYF; CDR3 DNA: TGTGCCAGCCAGGCGGGAGCGGATACGCAGTATTTT
V gene: TRBV4-3; D gene: NA; clone size: NA; J gene: TRBJ2-2; CDR3 protein: CASSQGSGVNTGELFF; CDR3 DNA: TGCGCCAGCAGCCAAGGGTCCGGGGTGAACACCGGGGAGCTGTTTTTT
V gene: TRBV12-5; D gene: NA; clone size: few; J gene: TRBJ2-2; CDR3 protein: CASGLYYRNTGELFF; CDR3 DNA: TGTGCTAGTGGTTTGTACTACCGGAACACCGGGGAGCTGTTTTTT
V gene: TRBV29-1; D gene: NA; clone size: few; J gene: TRBJ1-2; CDR3 protein: CSALLREGYTF; CDR3 DNA: TGCAGCGCGCTACTGAGGGAAGGCTACACCTTC
V gene: TRBV7-7; D gene: NA; clone size: NA; J gene: TRBJ2-2; CDR3 protein: CASSLSGNTGELFF; CDR3 DNA: TGTGCTAGCAGCTTATCCGGGAACACCGGGGAGCTGTTTTTT
V gene: TRBV30; D gene: NA; clone size: NA; J gene: TRBJ2-2; CDR3 protein: CAWSNSLGRIHGLFF; CDR3 DNA: TGTGCCTGGAGTAACAGCCTCGGGCGTATTCACGGCCTGTTTTTT
V gene: TRBV2; D gene: TRBD1; clone size: NA; J gene: TRBJ2-5; CDR3 protein: CASRQGRGETQYF; CDR3 DNA: TGTGCCAGCCGACAGGGGAGAGGAGAGACCCAGTACTTC
V gene: TRBV5-6; D gene: TRBD2; clone size: few; J gene: TRBJ2-7; CDR3 protein: CASSLRGYEQYF; CDR3 DNA: TGTGCCAGCAGCCTGCGGGGGTACGAGCAGTACTTC
V gene: TRBV5-1; D gene: NA; clone size: few; J gene: TRBJ2-7; CDR3 protein: CASSLPSSYEQYF; CDR3 DNA: TGCGCCAGCAGCCTTCCGAGCTCCTACGAGCAGTACTTC
V gene: TRBV4-3; D gene: TRBD1; clone size: many; J gene: TRBJ1-2; CDR3 protein: CASSLSVGQGKDGYTF; CDR3 DNA: TGCGCCAGCAGCCTATCCGTAGGACAGGGAAAAGATGGCTACACCTTC
V gene: TRBV2; D gene: NA; clone size: NA; J gene: TRBJ2-7; CDR3 protein: CASSETAGAAHEQYF; CDR3 DNA: TGTGCCAGCAGTGAAACGGCAGGGGCCGCGCACGAGCAGTACTTC
V gene: TRBV27; D gene: NA; clone size: NA; J gene: TRBJ2-7; CDR3 protein: CASSSPTPYEQYF; CDR3 DNA: TGTGCCAGCAGTTCACCAACCCCCTACGAGCAGTACTTC
V gene: TRBV29-1; D gene: NA; clone size: few; J gene: TRBJ1-1; CDR3 protein: CSVIPPHTVNTEAFF; CDR3 DNA: TGCAGCGTTATCCCCCCCCATACAGTGAACACTGAAGCTTTCTTT
V gene: TRBV2; D gene: NA; clone size: NA; J gene: TRBJ1-5; CDR3 protein: CASSEGVGNQPQHF; CDR3 DNA: TGTGCCAGCAGCGAAGGGGTAGGGAATCAGCCCCAGCATTTT
V gene: TRBV27; D gene: TRBD2; clone size: NA; J gene: TRBJ2-7; CDR3 protein: CASSFLGPSGPYEQYF; CDR3 DNA: TGTGCCAGCAGTTTTTTGGGGCCTAGCGGACCCTACGAGCAGTACTTC
V gene: TRBV7-9; D gene: TRBD1; clone size: once; J gene: TRBJ1-2; CDR3 protein: CASSLSPGGDYGYTF; CDR3 DNA: TGTGCCAGCAGCTTATCACCAGGGGGCGACTATGGCTACACCTTC
V gene: TRBV7-9; D gene: NA; clone size: NA; J gene: TRBJ2-5; CDR3 protein: CASGERDFQETQYF; CDR3 DNA: TGTGCCAGCGGCGAAAGGGACTTCCAAGAGACCCAGTACTTC
V gene: TRBV10-3; D gene: TRBD2; clone size: NA; J gene: TRBJ2-1; CDR3 protein: CAISESGGGYNEQFF; CDR3 DNA: TGTGCCATCAGTGAGTCCGGCGGGGGCTACAATGAGCAGTTCTTC
V gene: TRBV28; D gene: NA; clone size: few; J gene: TRBJ1-2; CDR3 protein: CASSTQGKYGYTF; CDR3 DNA: TGTGCCAGCAGTACCCAGGGGAAGTACGGCTACACCTTC
V gene: TRBV27; D gene: NA; clone size: NA; J gene: TRBJ1-1; CDR3 protein: CASSLGQGIEGLF; CDR3 DNA: TGTGCCAGCAGTTTAGGGCAGGGCATAGAGGGTCTCTTT
V gene: TRBV4-3; D gene: NA; clone size: NA; J gene: TRBJ2-1; CDR3 protein: CASSQDLTGRLNEQFF; CDR3 DNA: TGCGCCAGCAGCCAAGATCTCACAGGACGGTTAAATGAGCAGTTCTTC
V gene: TRBV7-9; D gene: NA; clone size: few; J gene: TRBJ1-1; CDR3 protein: CASSLAQGSNTEAFF; CDR3 DNA: TGTGCCAGCAGCTTAGCGCAAGGCAGTAACACTGAAGCTTTCTTT
V gene: TRBV7-9; D gene: NA; clone size: NA; J gene: TRBJ2-1; CDR3 protein: CASSSVRTLADEQFF; CDR3 DNA: TGTGCCAGCAGCTCCGTCCGGACCCTCGCCGATGAGCAGTTCTTC
V gene: TRBV19; D gene: NA; clone size: few; J gene: TRBJ2-7; CDR3 protein: CASNNGPYEQYF; CDR3 DNA: TGTGCCAGTAACAACGGTCCCTACGAGCAGTACTTC
V gene: TRBV2; D gene: NA; clone size: NA; J gene: TRBJ2-6; CDR3 protein: CASSPRTAISGANVLTF; CDR3 DNA: TGTGCCAGCAGTCCCCGGACAGCTATCTCTGGGGCCAACGTCCTGACTTTC
V gene: TRBV7-9; D gene: NA; clone size: NA; J gene: TRBJ2-7; CDR3 protein: CASSLVDEQYF; CDR3 DNA: TGTGCCAGCAGCTTAGTGGACGAGCAGTACTTC
V gene: TRBV7-9; D gene: NA; clone size: few; J gene: TRBJ2-5; CDR3 protein: CASSLMSGEETQYF; CDR3 DNA: TGTGCCAGCAGCTTAATGTCCGGGGAAGAGACCCAGTACTTC